This entry lists 6 T cell receptor beta chains sequenced from one sample in a study of CD8+CD57+ T cells in acquired aplastic anemia. The patients chosen for sequencing had shown expansion of CD8+CD57+ cells (detected by flow cytometry). TCR beta VDJ and CDR3 were profiled, and genomic DNA was the template. TCRdb re-derived calls from the reads in MiXCR, one entry per CDR3 protein. Seen here are 150,000 to 200,000 distinct CDR3 sequences, 40% to 50% observed once, and the top ten hold about 1.2%. The material sequenced was sorted CD4+, CD8+, or CD8+CD57+ T cells (not recorded which) from PBMCs. These receptors came from a human donor with aplastic anemia.

This clonotype was counted at least ten times. The chain is built from TRBV12-3 or TRBV12-4 and TRBJ2-5; 8 bases match TRBD2. The J segment lost 2 bases and the V segment lost 10 bases, leaving 3 bases of the junction unmatched. The length of the CDR3 is 12 residues. This CDR3 is CATGTSQETQYF. The CDR3 nucleotides read TGTGCCACCGGGACTAGTCAAGAGACCCAGTACTTC.

This clonotype has more than one count but fewer than ten. With a much larger clone just one base away, this may be a read error. The rearrangement uses TRBV2 and TRBJ1-1; D remains unclear. This CDR3 comprises 15 residues. Germline assignment: CDR1 SNHLY and CDR2 FYNNEI. In DNA, the CDR3 is TGTGCCAGCAGCCCCCACGGCTCCTTAAACACTGAAGTTTTCTTT. Residues: CASSPHGSLNTEVFF.

This clonotype was seen once. This chain uses TRBV12-3 or TRBV12-4 with TRBJ1-2; D gene uncertain. The CDR3 contains 12 residues. V lost 4 bases to trimming and J lost 6 bases, with 9 bases between them. The CDR3 region is CASSSLGDGYTF. In DNA form, the CDR3 reads TGTGCCAGCAGTTCGCTTGGGGATGGCTACACCTTC.

This clonotype was observed at least ten times. This rearrangement joins TRBV11-2 to TRBJ1-5; TRBD1 might be the D (5 bases). V lost 4 bases and J lost 0, with 13 bases in between. Germline V gene lookup returns CDR1 SGHAT and CDR2 FQNNGV. The CDR3 totals 16 residues. The CDR3 sequence is CASSSIDSFSNQPQHF. The CDR3, as DNA: TGTGCCAGCAGCTCCATCGACAGCTTTAGCAATCAGCCCCAGCATTTT.

This chain links TRBV4-3 with TRBJ2-2; maybe TRBD2 (6 bases). V was shortened by 1 base and J by 8 bases, with 14 bases between the two germline ends. The CDR3 has 15 amino acids. Germline lookup yields CDR1 LGHNA and CDR2 YSLEER. The CDR3 loop is CASSQVRRDGGELFF. For the CDR3, the DNA is TGCGCCAGCAGCCAAGTGAGGCGGGATGGAGGGGAGCTGTTTTTT.

With respect to this clonotype: The junction shows a germline mismatch at one end, possibly a read error. V is TRBV25-1 and J is TRBJ2-1, with D possibly being TRBD1 or TRBD2 (5 bases each). The CDR3 is made up of 16 amino acids. The germline gives CDR1 MGHDK, CDR2 SYGVNS. CDR3 amino acids: CATSDSGGIPYNEQFF. The CDR3 nucleotides are TGTGCCACCAGTGATTCTGGGGGTATCCCCTACAATGAGCAGTTCTTC.